The T cell receptor (beta chain) described here comes from a study of blood T cell repertoires in COVID-19. Overall study: T cells, B-cell-depleted T cells, or PBMCs supplied cDNA or gDNA.

In the original workflow: It was from reference gene primer amplification that nucleated cell counts were estimated. This table comes from immunoSEQ multiplex PCR, and its TCRdb copy is limited to in-frame clones, with some not included. That table supplies the V and J calls and clone size; D and trimming were determined from the DNA. The repertoire consists of 100,000 to 150,000 clones, with about four fifths occurring once and the leading ten covering 9% to 14%. Germline CDR1 SGDLS, CDR2 YYNGEE. After removal of 0 bases from V and 6 bases from J, the junction contained 7 bases not matched to a gene. The CDR3 contains 16 residues.

The sequence derives from a human donor in a cohort sampled during active COVID-19. Sequenced input: peripheral blood. V and J are TRBV9 and TRBJ2-1, with 9 bases that match TRBD2. CDR3 sequence reads: CASSVGPTTSGNEQFF. In DNA form, the CDR3 reads TGTGCCAGCAGCGTAGGCCCCACGACTAGCGGCAATGAGCAGTTCTTC. Full variable domain (missing parts from reference TRBV9 and TRBJ2-1): DSGVTQTPKHLITATGQRVTLRCSPRSGDLSVYWYQQSLDQGLQFLIQYYNGEERAKGNILERFSAQQFPDLHSELNLSSLELGDSALYFCASSVGPTTSGNEQFFGPGTRLTVL.